Reported below is one TCR beta chain. Its target is not known. The sample originates from a study of PD-1 blockade in mismatch repair-deficient tumors. CDR3 length: 14 amino acids. The germline gives CDR1 SGHRS, CDR2 YFSETQ. The germline V and J ends were trimmed by 0 bases and 4 bases, with 10 bases remaining between them. Study conclusions and caveats: Tumor-resident clones, often absent from pretreatment blood, expanded after pembrolizumab and then contracted.

Data came from immunoSEQ multiplex PCR; TCRdb stores just in-frame clones and leaves some out. The table shows around 130,000 clones, with 85% to 90% occurring only once. The rearrangement links TRBV5-1 to TRBJ1-1, with D tentatively TRBD1 (5 bases). This receptor was obtained from an adult with mismatch repair-deficient cancer. The source was peripheral blood, collected 72 weeks after starting pembrolizumab. The CDR3 reads CASSLGQRGTEAFF. In DNA form, the CDR3 reads TGCGCCAGCAGCTTGGGGCAGAGGGGCACTGAAGCTTTCTTT.